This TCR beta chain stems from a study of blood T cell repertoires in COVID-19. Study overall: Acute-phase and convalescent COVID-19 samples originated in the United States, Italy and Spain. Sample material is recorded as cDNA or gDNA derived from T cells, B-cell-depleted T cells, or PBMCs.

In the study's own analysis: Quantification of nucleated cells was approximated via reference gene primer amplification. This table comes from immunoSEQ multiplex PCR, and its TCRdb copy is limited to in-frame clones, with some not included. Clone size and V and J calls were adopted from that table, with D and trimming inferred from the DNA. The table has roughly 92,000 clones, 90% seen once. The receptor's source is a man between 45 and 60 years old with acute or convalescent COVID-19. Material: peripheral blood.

The CDR3, as DNA: TGCGCCAGCCAATCCACCGGGACAGAATACAATGAGCAGTTCTTC. This sequence encodes CASQSTGTEYNEQFF. The chain recombines TRBV23-1 with TRBJ2-1, with TRBD1 matching over 7 bases. TRBV23-1 is given ORF status, its function remaining uncertain. The CDR3 sequence is 15 residues long. V was pared by 8 bases and J by 4 bases, with 11 bases of the junction left unmatched.